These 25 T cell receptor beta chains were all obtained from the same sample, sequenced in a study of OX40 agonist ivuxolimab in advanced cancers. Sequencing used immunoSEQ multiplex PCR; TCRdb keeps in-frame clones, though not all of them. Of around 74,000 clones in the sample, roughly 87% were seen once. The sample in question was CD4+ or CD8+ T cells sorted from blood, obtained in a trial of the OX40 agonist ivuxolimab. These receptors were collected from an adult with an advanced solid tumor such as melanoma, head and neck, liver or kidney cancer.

The CDR3 loop is CASSLNRGRGYEQYF. The CDR3 region has the DNA TGTGCCAGCTCACTGAACAGGGGGCGCGGGTACGAGCAGTACTTC. The chain carries TRBV18 and TRBJ2-7, with TRBD1 matching over 9 bases. V lost 4 bases and J lost 4; bases outside the gene matches: 8. Germline CDR1 is KGHSH and CDR2 is LQKENI. The CDR3 is 15 amino acids.

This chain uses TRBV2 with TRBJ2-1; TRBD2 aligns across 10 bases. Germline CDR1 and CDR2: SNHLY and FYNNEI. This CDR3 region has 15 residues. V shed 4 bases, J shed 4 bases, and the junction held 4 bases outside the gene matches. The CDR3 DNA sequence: TGTGCCAGCAGTGGAGGGACTAGCGCATACAATGAGCAGTTCTTC. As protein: CASSGGTSAYNEQFF.

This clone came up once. The CDR3 protein is CASSFRTSGGRADTQYF. Written as DNA, the CDR3 is TGTGCCAGCAGCTTTCGGACTAGCGGGGGGAGAGCAGATACGCAGTATTTT. This chain connects TRBV5-4 to TRBJ2-3, with 14 bases lining up with TRBD2. Germline values: CDR1 SGHNT, CDR2 YYREEE (reference sequence). The CDR3 spans 17 residues. Trimming cost V 2 bases and J 4 bases; bases outside gene matches: 6.

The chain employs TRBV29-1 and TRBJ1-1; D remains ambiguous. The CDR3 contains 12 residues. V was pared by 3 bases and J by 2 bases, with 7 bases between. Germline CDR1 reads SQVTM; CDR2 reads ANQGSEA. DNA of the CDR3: TGCAGCGTTGAGCCGGGTAACACTGAAGCTTTCTTT. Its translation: CSVEPGNTEAFF.

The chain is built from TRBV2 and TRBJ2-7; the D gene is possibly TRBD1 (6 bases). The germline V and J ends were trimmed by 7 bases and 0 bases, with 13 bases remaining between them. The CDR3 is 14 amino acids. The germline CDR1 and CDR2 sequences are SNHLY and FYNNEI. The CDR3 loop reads CASINRDNSYEQYF. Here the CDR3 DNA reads TGTGCCAGCATTAACAGGGACAACTCCTACGAGCAGTACTTC.

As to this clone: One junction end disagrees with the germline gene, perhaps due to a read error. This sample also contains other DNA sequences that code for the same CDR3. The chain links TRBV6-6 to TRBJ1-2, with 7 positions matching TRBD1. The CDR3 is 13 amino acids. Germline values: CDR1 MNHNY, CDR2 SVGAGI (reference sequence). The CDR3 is CASSDRVNYGYTF. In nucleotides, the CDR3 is TGTGCCAGCAGTGACAGGGTTAACTATGGCTACACCTTT.

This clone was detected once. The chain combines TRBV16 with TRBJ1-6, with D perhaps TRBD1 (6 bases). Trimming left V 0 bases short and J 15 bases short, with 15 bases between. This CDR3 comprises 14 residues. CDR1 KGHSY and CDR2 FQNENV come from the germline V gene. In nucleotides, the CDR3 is TGTGCCAGCAGCCAATCGTCTGGACAGTTAGGCCTCCACTTT. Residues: CASSQSSGQLGLHF.

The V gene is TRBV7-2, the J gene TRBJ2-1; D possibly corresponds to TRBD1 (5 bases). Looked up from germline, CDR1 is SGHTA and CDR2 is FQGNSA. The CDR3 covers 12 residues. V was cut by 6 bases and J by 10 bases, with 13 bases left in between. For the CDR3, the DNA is TGTGCCAGCAGGCGCACAGGAGAGGAGCAGTTCTTC. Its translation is CASRRTGEEQFF.

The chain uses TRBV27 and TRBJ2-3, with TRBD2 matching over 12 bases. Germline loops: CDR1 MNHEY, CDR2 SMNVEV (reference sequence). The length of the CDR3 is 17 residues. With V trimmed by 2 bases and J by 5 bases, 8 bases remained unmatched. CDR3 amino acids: CASSLETSGGPRDTQYF. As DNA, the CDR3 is TGTGCCAGCAGTTTAGAAACTAGCGGGGGGCCGAGAGATACGCAGTATTTT.

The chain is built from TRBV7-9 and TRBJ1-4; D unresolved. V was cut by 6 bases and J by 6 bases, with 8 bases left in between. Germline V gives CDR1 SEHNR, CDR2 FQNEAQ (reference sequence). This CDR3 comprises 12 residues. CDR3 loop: CASRSEDEKLFF. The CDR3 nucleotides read TGTGCCAGCAGATCAGAGGATGAAAAACTGTTTTTT.

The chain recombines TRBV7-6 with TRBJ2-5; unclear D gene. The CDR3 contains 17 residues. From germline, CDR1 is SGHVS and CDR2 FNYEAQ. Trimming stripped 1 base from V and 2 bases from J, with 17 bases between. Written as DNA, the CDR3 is TGTGCCAGCAGCTTAGGTTTTGTAGTCGGTTTGCAAGAGACCCAGTACTTC. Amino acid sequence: CASSLGFVVGLQETQYF.

CDR3 loop: CASSPETGSRVEQFF. Written as DNA, the CDR3 is TGTGCCAGCTCACCCGAGACAGGCTCGAGGGTTGAGCAGTTCTTC. The chain couples TRBV18 to TRBJ2-1, with a possible D match to TRBD1 (6 bases). V lost 3 bases, J lost 9 bases, and 18 bases lay in between. Per germline, CDR1 KGHSH and CDR2 LQKENI. CDR3 length equals 15 residues.

CDR3 DNA: TGTGCCAGCAGTGGCGGGCGGTTGACTGGAAACACCATATATTTT. Translating it yields CASSGGRLTGNTIYF. This chain uses TRBV6-5 with TRBJ1-3; D gene uncertain. V was trimmed by 5 bases and J by 2 bases, leaving 13 bases between them. The germline V gene has CDR1 MNHEY and CDR2 SVGAGI. CDR3 length: 15 amino acids.

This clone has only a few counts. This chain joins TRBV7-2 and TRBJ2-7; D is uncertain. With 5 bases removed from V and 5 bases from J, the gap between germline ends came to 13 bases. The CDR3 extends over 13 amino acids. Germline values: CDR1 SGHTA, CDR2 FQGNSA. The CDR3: CASSPYVANEQYF. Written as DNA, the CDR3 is TGTGCCAGCAGCCCCTACGTCGCCAACGAGCAGTACTTC.

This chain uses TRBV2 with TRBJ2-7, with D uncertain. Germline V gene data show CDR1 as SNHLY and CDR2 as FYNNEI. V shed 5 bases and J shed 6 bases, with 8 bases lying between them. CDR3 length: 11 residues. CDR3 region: CASSYFGEQYF. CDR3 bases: TGTGCCAGCAGTTACTTCGGCGAGCAGTACTTC.

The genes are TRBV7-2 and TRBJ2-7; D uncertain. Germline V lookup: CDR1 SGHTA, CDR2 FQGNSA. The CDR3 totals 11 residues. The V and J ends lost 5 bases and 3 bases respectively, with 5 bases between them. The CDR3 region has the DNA TGTGCCAGCAGCCTGGTCTACGAGCAGTACTTC. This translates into CASSLVYEQYF.

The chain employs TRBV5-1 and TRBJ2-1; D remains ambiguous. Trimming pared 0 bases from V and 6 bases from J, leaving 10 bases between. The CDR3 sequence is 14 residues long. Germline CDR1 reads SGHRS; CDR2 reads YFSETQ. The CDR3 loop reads CASSLDGLPNEQFF. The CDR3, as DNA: TGCGCCAGCAGCTTGGACGGCCTACCCAATGAGCAGTTCTTC.

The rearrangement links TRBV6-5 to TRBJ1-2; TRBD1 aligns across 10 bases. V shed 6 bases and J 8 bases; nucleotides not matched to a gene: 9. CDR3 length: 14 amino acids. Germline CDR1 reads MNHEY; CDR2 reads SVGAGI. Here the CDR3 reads CASRPGQGGSGYTF. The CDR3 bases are TGTGCCAGCAGACCTGGACAGGGGGGATCGGGCTACACCTTC.

The CDR3 region is CASSPTGGTDTQYF. The DNA of the CDR3 is TGTGCCAGCAGCCCGACAGGGGGCACAGATACGCAGTATTTT. This chain links TRBV5-4 with TRBJ2-3; 8 nucleotides align to TRBD1. Trimming took 4 bases from V and 1 from J; bases not matched to a gene: 2. Germline V gene sequence: CDR1 SGHNT, CDR2 YYREEE (reference sequence). The CDR3 totals 14 residues. Complete variable domain (other parts from reference TRBV5-4 and TRBJ2-3): ETGVTQSPTHLIKTRGQQVTLRCSSQSGHNTVSWYQQALGQGPQFIFQYYREEENGRGNFPPRFSGLQFPNYSSELNVNALELDDSALYLCASSPTGGTDTQYFGPGTRLTVL.

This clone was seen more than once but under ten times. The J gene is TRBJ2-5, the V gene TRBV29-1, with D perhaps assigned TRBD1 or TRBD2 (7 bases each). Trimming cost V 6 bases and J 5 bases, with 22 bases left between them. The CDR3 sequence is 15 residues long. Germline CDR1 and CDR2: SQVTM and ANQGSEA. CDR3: CSVAGGGPKIETQYF. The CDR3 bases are TGCAGCGTCGCAGGGGGGGGACCTAAGATTGAGACCCAGTACTTC.

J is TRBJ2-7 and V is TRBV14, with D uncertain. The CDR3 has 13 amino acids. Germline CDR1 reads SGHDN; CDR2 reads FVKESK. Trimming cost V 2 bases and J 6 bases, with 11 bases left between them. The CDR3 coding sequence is TGTGCCAGCAGCCAAATGCTAGAAGGCGAGCAGTACTTC. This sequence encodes CASSQMLEGEQYF.

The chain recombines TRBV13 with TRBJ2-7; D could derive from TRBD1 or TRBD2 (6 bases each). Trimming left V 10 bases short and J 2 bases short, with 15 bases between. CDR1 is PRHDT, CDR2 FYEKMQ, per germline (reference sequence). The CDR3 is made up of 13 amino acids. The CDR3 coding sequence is TGTGCCACTCAAAAAGGGGGGACCTACGAGCAGTACTTC. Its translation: CATQKGGTYEQYF. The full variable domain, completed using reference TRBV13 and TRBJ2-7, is AAGVIQSPRHLIKEKRETATLKCYPIPRHDTVYWYQQGPGQDPQFLISFYEKMQSDKGSIPDRFSAQQFSDYHSELNMSSLELGDSALYFCATQKGGTYEQYFGPGTRLTVT.

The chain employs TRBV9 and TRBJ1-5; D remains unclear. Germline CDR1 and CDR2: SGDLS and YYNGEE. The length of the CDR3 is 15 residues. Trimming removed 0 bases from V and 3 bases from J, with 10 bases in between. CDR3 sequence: CASSVGGKDNQPQHF. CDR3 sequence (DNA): TGTGCCAGCAGCGTAGGCGGGAAGGACAATCAGCCCCAGCATTTT.

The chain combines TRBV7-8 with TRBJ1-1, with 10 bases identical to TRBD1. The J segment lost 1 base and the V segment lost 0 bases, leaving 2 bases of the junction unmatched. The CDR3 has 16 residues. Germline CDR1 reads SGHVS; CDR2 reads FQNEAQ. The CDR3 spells CASSLAGQGKNTEAFF. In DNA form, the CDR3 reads TGTGCCAGCAGCTTAGCGGGACAGGGGAAGAACACTGAAGCTTTCTTT.

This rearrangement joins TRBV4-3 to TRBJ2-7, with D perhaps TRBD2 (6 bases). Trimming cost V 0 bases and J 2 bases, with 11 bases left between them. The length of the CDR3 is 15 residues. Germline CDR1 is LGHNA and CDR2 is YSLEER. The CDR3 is CASSQEEAGAYEQYF. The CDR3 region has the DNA TGCGCCAGCAGCCAAGAGGAAGCGGGCGCCTACGAGCAGTACTTC.